The TCR beta chain described here comes from a study of T cells in Graves' hyperthyroidism and ophthalmopathy. This CDR3 has 11 residues. Germline V gives CDR1 DFQATT, CDR2 SNEGSKA (reference sequence). V lost 4 bases, J lost 2 bases, and 6 bases lay in between. This clonotype was picked up many times. As yet, its antigen is unknown. Each diagnosis was grounded in clinical symptoms, serum thyroxine and TRAb, thyroid ultrasound, and orbital computed tomography. The investigators amplified TCR beta CDR3 regions from RNA transcripts. RT-PCR in the first round (using the HTBI primer set) targeted the TCR CDR3. TCRdb reprocessed the multiplex PCR reads with MiXCR, giving one entry per CDR3 protein. The sample lists approximately 640,000 distinct CDR3 sequences, about 45% occurring once. Whole-study findings and limits: Ophthalmopathy, as predicted by the model, came a median about six months after the prediction. The authors' 13 V-J model separated ophthalmopathy from stable hyperthyroidism. Researchers found most expanded thyroid clonotypes above 0.001 in blood as well.

The clonotype was recovered from an adult man with Graves' disease, either hyperthyroidism or ophthalmopathy (not recorded which). The V call is TRBV20-1, the J call TRBJ2-7; D gene uncertain. Sequenced input: peripheral blood or thyroid tissue (not recorded which). CDR3 in DNA: TGCAGTGCTACTATCGCCTACGAGCAGTACTTC. Its protein product is CSATIAYEQYF.